These 30 T cell receptor beta chains were sequenced from one sample in a study of blood T cell repertoires in COVID-19. The assay was immunoSEQ multiplex PCR, and TCRdb's table has in-frame clones only and misses some. This sample has fewer than 70,000 clones, with roughly 89% found just once. Sequenced sample: peripheral blood. Receptors originate from a man in his fifties or sixties with active COVID-19.

The gene calls are TRBV3-1 (or the pseudogene TRBV3-2) and TRBJ1-1, with D possibly being TRBD1 (5 bases). CDR1 is LGHDT, CDR2 YNNKEL, per germline (reference sequence). The V end was cut by 1 base, the J end by 7 bases, with 10 bases between. The CDR3 extends over 13 amino acids. CDR3 DNA sequence: TGTGCCAGCAGCCAAGGGACACCCAATGAAGCTTTCTTT. The encoded protein is CASSQGTPNEAFF.

The CDR3 loop reads CASSGGTYSGANVLTF. CDR3 DNA: TGCGCCAGCAGCGGAGGGACCTACTCTGGGGCCAACGTCCTGACTTTC. V and J are TRBV5-1 and TRBJ2-6; a possible D gene is TRBD2 (6 bases). The CDR3 has 16 amino acids. V lost 4 bases to trimming and J lost 0 bases, with 11 bases between them. From germline, CDR1 is SGHRS and CDR2 YFSETQ.

This clone was seen a handful of times. V is TRBV7-9 and J is TRBJ2-7, with 7 nucleotides matching TRBD1. Germline V gene lookup returns CDR1 SEHNR and CDR2 FQNEAQ (reference sequence). The V gene end was trimmed by 2 bases and the J gene end by 3 bases; junction bases not matched to a gene: 7. This CDR3 has 15 residues. CDR3 sequence: CASSLPGTESYEQYF. As DNA, the CDR3 is TGTGCCAGCAGCTTACCCGGGACAGAGAGCTACGAGCAGTACTTC.

The V call is TRBV10-3, the J call TRBJ1-2, with TRBD1 matching 7 bases. The CDR3 is made up of 16 amino acids. The V segment lost 6 bases and the J segment 1 base; nucleotides outside the gene matches: 11. The germline gives CDR1 ENHRY, CDR2 SYGVKD. The CDR3 DNA reads TGTGCCATCAGGGGGGACAGCAAAAATTATAACTATGGCTACACCTTC. Its translation: CAIRGDSKNYNYGYTF.

The chain links TRBV19 to TRBJ2-4, with 8 bases aligning to TRBD2. The CDR3 is 19 amino acids. The trim removed 0 bases at V and 1 base at J, leaving 11 bases unmatched. In germline, CDR1 is LNHDA, CDR2 SQIVND (reference sequence). CDR3 bases: TGTGCCAGTAGTATAGATCATCGGGAGGGGACCGGGGCCAAAAACATTCAGTACTTC. It yields the protein CASSIDHREGTGAKNIQYF.

The chain carries TRBV4-1 and TRBJ2-3; TRBD1 matches at 7 bases. V lost 1 base to trimming and J lost 8 bases; unmatched junction nucleotides: 9. Germline assignment: CDR1 MGHRA and CDR2 YSYEKL. This CDR3 is 15 amino acids long. The CDR3 reads CASSQATGFYGTQYF. The CDR3 DNA reads TGCGCCAGCAGCCAAGCGACAGGGTTCTATGGTACGCAGTATTTT.

The chain recombines TRBV5-5 with TRBJ1-5; 7 positions match TRBD1. Germline V CDR1 and CDR2: SGHKS, YYEKEE (reference sequence). CDR3 length: 18 residues. V gave up 2 bases and J gave up 3 bases; unmatched junction bases: 14. The CDR3 region is CASSFGQGGGVNNQPQHF. CDR3 in DNA: TGTGCCAGCAGCTTTGGTCAGGGGGGAGGTGTAAACAATCAGCCCCAGCATTTT.

The J gene is TRBJ2-2, the V gene TRBV3-1 (or the pseudogene TRBV3-2), with 10 bases aligning to TRBD2. With V trimmed by 2 bases and J by 1 base, 1 base remained unmatched. Germline lookup yields CDR1 LGHDT and CDR2 YNNKEL (reference sequence). CDR3 length: 16 residues. CDR3 region: CASSQRLAGNTGELFF. The CDR3 coding sequence is TGTGCCAGCAGCCAACGACTAGCGGGGAACACCGGGGAGCTGTTTTTT.

The V and J genes are TRBV15 and TRBJ2-1; 9 bases are a match to TRBD1. Trimming at V came to 0 bases and at J to 6 bases, leaving 9 bases not matched to a gene. CDR3 length equals 17 residues. The germline V gene has CDR1 LNHNV and CDR2 YYDKDF (reference sequence). This chain's CDR3 is CATSRDLPQGASNEQFF. The CDR3 nucleotides read TGTGCCACCAGCAGAGATTTACCACAGGGGGCTTCCAATGAGCAGTTCTTC.

This clone was seen a single time. This sequence joins TRBV10-1 and TRBJ1-5; 7 bases match TRBD1. CDR1 and CDR2 from the germline V gene are WNHNN and SYGVQD (reference sequence). After removal of 4 bases from V and 0 bases from J, the junction contained 12 bases not matched to a gene. CDR3 length equals 18 residues. Written as DNA, the CDR3 is TGCGCCAGCAGTGCCTGGACAGGACCTAGTTATAGCAATCAGCCCCAGCATTTT. Its protein is CASSAWTGPSYSNQPQHF.

The V call is TRBV2, the J call TRBJ1-2, with 10 bases fitting TRBD1. CDR1 SNHLY and CDR2 FYNNEI come from the germline V gene. There are 18 residues in the CDR3. V shed 5 bases, J shed 4 bases, and the junction held 16 bases outside the gene matches. CDR3: CASSRPGQGTRSPYGYTF. In nucleotides, the CDR3 is TGTGCCAGCAGTAGGCCGGGACAGGGGACGCGGTCCCCCTATGGCTACACCTTC.

The rearrangement links TRBV7-2 to TRBJ2-3; TRBD1 aligns across 9 bases. The J segment lost 7 bases and the V segment lost 6 bases, leaving 5 bases of the junction unmatched. Looked up from germline, CDR1 is SGHTA and CDR2 is FQGNSA. The CDR3 has 13 amino acids. CDR3 amino acids: CASSWDRANTQYF. CDR3 bases: TGTGCCAGCAGTTGGGACAGGGCCAATACGCAGTATTTT. The variable domain in full, with the rest retrieved from reference TRBV7-2 and TRBJ2-3, is GAGVSQSPSNKVTEKGKDVELRCDPISGHTALYWYRQSLGQGLEFLIYFQGNSAPDKSGLPSDRFSAERTGGSVSTLTIQRTQQEDSAVYLCASSWDRANTQYFGPGTRLTVL.

The chain combines TRBV5-1 with TRBJ1-2; 7 bases align to TRBD1. This CDR3 has 15 amino acids. V lost 4 bases, J lost 4 bases, and 10 bases stayed unmatched. CDR1 and CDR2 (germline): SGHRS, YFSETQ. CDR3 protein: CASSPDGTDGYGYTF. The DNA of the CDR3 is TGCGCCAGCAGCCCAGACGGGACAGACGGCTATGGCTACACCTTC. Drawing the rest from reference TRBV5-1 and TRBJ1-2, the complete variable domain is KAGVTQTPRYLIKTRGQQVTLSCSPISGHRSVSWYQQTPGQGLQFLFEYFSETQRNKGNFPGRFSGRQFSNSRSEMNVSTLELGDSALYLCASSPDGTDGYGYTFGSGTRLTVV.

This sequence joins TRBV7-7 and TRBJ2-5; 9 bases match TRBD2. Germline-derived CDR1 and CDR2 are SSHAT and FNYEAQ (reference sequence). The CDR3 loop spans 16 amino acids. Trimming cost V 5 bases and J 1 base; bases outside gene matches: 8. CDR3 sequence: CASSPNSGGPQETQYF. The CDR3 nucleotides read TGTGCCAGCAGCCCGAATAGCGGGGGCCCCCAAGAGACCCAGTACTTC.

The chain joins TRBV28 to TRBJ1-4; D possibly corresponds to TRBD1 (5 bases). The CDR3 runs to 16 residues. CDR1 MDHEN and CDR2 SYDVKM come from the germline V gene. Trimming removed 5 bases from V and 0 bases from J, with 13 bases in between. This chain's CDR3 is CASSPTDQATNEKLFF. As DNA, the CDR3 is TGTGCCAGCAGTCCGACAGACCAAGCAACTAATGAAAAACTGTTTTTT.

This clone has more than one count but fewer than ten. This chain uses TRBV19 with TRBJ2-7; TRBD2 matches 7 bases. Germline V gene sequence: CDR1 LNHDA, CDR2 SQIVND (reference sequence). The CDR3 has 14 amino acids. Trimming cost V 7 bases and J 2 bases; bases outside gene matches: 8. The CDR3 region has the DNA TGTGCCAGTACCCCCGGACTAGGTACCTACGAGCAGTACTTC. Translated, it gives CASTPGLGTYEQYF. The complete variable domain, with remaining parts taken from reference TRBV19 and TRBJ2-7, reads DGGITQSPKYLFRKEGQNVTLSCEQNLNHDAMYWYRQDPGQGLRLIYYSQIVNDFQKGDIAEGYSVSREKKESFPLTVTSAQKNPTAFYLCASTPGLGTYEQYFGPGTRLTVT.

The CDR3 reads CASSNPRGRGGNEQFF. The CDR3 DNA reads TGTGCCAGCAGCAACCCTCGTGGGCGGGGGGGCAATGAGCAGTTCTTC. V usage is TRBV7-9 and J usage is TRBJ2-1, with 9 bases lining up with TRBD2. The V gene end was trimmed by 5 bases and the J gene end by 6 bases; junction bases not matched to a gene: 11. The CDR3 totals 16 residues. CDR1 is SEHNR, CDR2 FQNEAQ, per germline (reference sequence).

The V and J genes are TRBV7-9 and TRBJ1-1; TRBD1 is a possible D gene (5 bases). This CDR3 region has 14 residues. Per the germline V gene, CDR1 is SEHNR and CDR2 is FQNEAQ (reference sequence). Trimming pared 1 base from V and 1 base from J, leaving 7 bases between. Here the CDR3 reads CASSLGRGNTEAFF. The DNA of the CDR3 is TGTGCCAGCAGCTTAGGGAGGGGGAACACTGAAGCTTTCTTT.

The genes are TRBV7-8 and TRBJ1-5; 7 nucleotides agree with TRBD1. Germline CDR1 SGHVS, CDR2 FQNEAQ. The CDR3 has 16 amino acids. V shed 1 base and J 6 bases; nucleotides not matched to a gene: 9. CDR3 loop: CASSLEAGGWGQPQHF. In nucleotides, the CDR3 is TGTGCCAGCAGCTTAGAGGCAGGGGGATGGGGTCAGCCCCAGCATTTT.

Here the CDR3 DNA reads TGTGCCAGTAGTATATATGCCCCAGGGTGGAGTAATCAGCCCCAGCATTTT. Protein sequence: CASSIYAPGWSNQPQHF. The chain recombines TRBV19 with TRBJ1-5; tentatively, D is TRBD1 (5 bases). The germline gives CDR1 LNHDA, CDR2 SQIVND (reference sequence). The CDR3 contains 17 residues. V lost 2 bases, J lost 4 bases, and 18 bases lay in between. The whole variable domain, filled in from reference TRBV19 and TRBJ1-5, reads DGGITQSPKYLFRKEGQNVTLSCEQNLNHDAMYWYRQDPGQGLRLIYYSQIVNDFQKGDIAEGYSVSREKKESFPLTVTSAQKNPTAFYLCASSIYAPGWSNQPQHFGDGTRLSIL.

This clone occurred once. V usage is TRBV21-1 and J usage is TRBJ1-3; the D call TRBD1 from the table was never checked on the DNA. TRBV21-1 is annotated as a pseudogene. The CDR3 loop spans 20 amino acids. In DNA, the CDR3 is TGTGCCAGCAGCAAACCGGGGACAGGGCCTAGGAAAAACTCTGGAAACACCATATATTTT. It yields the protein CASSKPGTGPRKNSGNTIYF.

The rearrangement uses TRBV4-3 and TRBJ2-4; possible D gene TRBD2, 6 bases. The CDR3 contains 15 residues. Germline-derived CDR1 and CDR2 are LGHNA and YSLEER. V dropped 2 bases and J dropped 0 bases, with 8 bases sitting between them. The CDR3 DNA sequence: TGCGCCAGCAGCCAATCGGGAGTAGCCAAAAACATTCAGTACTTC. Amino acid sequence: CASSQSGVAKNIQYF.

The gene calls are TRBV7-2 and TRBJ1-1; D gene unclear. In germline, CDR1 is SGHTA, CDR2 FQGNSA. Between the trimmed V and J ends, which lost 5 bases and 0 bases, there was a span of 7 bases. The CDR3 extends over 13 amino acids. The CDR3 loop is CASSTTVNTEAFF. In DNA, the CDR3 is TGTGCCAGCAGCACCACAGTGAACACTGAAGCTTTCTTT.

This chain joins TRBV9 and TRBJ2-1, with 9 bases aligning to TRBD1. V shed 0 bases, J shed 3 bases, and the junction held 4 bases outside the gene matches. The CDR3 runs 16 residues. Per the germline V gene, CDR1 is SGDLS and CDR2 is YYNGEE. Here the CDR3 DNA reads TGTGCCAGCAGCGTAGAAGGGACAGGGCTCTACAATGAGCAGTTCTTC. Its protein product is CASSVEGTGLYNEQFF. Full variable domain (rest looked up from reference TRBV9 and TRBJ2-1): DSGVTQTPKHLITATGQRVTLRCSPRSGDLSVYWYQQSLDQGLQFLIQYYNGEERAKGNILERFSAQQFPDLHSELNLSSLELGDSALYFCASSVEGTGLYNEQFFGPGTRLTVL.

This chain uses TRBV4-1 with TRBJ2-1; D is perhaps TRBD2 (6 bases). Germline loops: CDR1 MGHRA, CDR2 YSYEKL. V was cut by 4 bases and J by 4 bases, with 14 bases left in between. This CDR3 contains 15 residues. The CDR3 loop reads CASSPRRDSYNEQFF. Here the CDR3 DNA reads TGCGCCAGCAGCCCACGCCGGGACTCATACAATGAGCAGTTCTTC.

This clone was recorded once. This rearrangement joins TRBV3-1 (or the pseudogene TRBV3-2) to TRBJ1-1, with 10 positions matching TRBD1. Germline values: CDR1 LGHDT, CDR2 YNNKEL (reference sequence). The ends lost 3 bases at V and 11 bases at J; junction bases unmatched: 6. CDR3 length: 13 residues. DNA of the CDR3: TGTGCCAGCAGCCAGCGACAGGGGGCGGAGGCTTTCTTT. This codes for CASSQRQGAEAFF.

This chain links TRBV6-5 with TRBJ2-7; D unresolved. This CDR3 contains 12 residues. Trimming shortened V by 7 bases and J by 4 bases, and 11 bases separated the two germline ends. The germline gives CDR1 MNHEY, CDR2 SVGAGI. CDR3 region: CASTPTPYEQYF. The DNA for the CDR3 is TGTGCCAGCACCCCTACCCCTTACGAGCAGTACTTC.

The rearrangement uses TRBV9 and TRBJ1-6; 7 bases are shared with TRBD1. The CDR3 is 13 residues long. CDR1 is SGDLS and CDR2 is YYNGEE in the germline V gene. The V gene end was trimmed by 3 bases and the J gene end by 8 bases; junction bases not matched to a gene: 2. This CDR3 reads CASSGGQYSPLHF. The DNA for the CDR3 is TGTGCCAGCAGCGGGGGACAGTATTCACCCCTCCACTTT.

This clone appeared a single time. The chain's CDR3 is CASSEPPEALAGVTGELFF. The CDR3 coding sequence is TGTGCCAGCAGCGAACCCCCCGAAGCCCTAGCGGGGGTCACCGGGGAGCTGTTTTTT. J is TRBJ2-2 and V is TRBV7-9, with 10 bases aligning to TRBD2. V gave up 5 bases and J gave up 4 bases; unmatched junction bases: 16. Germline CDR1 and CDR2: SEHNR and FQNEAQ (reference sequence). This CDR3 has 19 amino acids.

The chain uses TRBV6-2 or TRBV6-3 and TRBJ2-7; D ambiguous. Looked up from germline, CDR1 is MNHEY and CDR2 is SVGEGT. Trimming cost V 5 bases and J 3 bases, with 5 bases left between them. The CDR3 runs 11 residues. The CDR3 bases are TGTGCCAGCAGTCCCCTCTACGAGCAGTACTTC. Amino acid sequence: CASSPLYEQYF.